These 25 T cell receptor beta chains originate from one sample sequenced in a study of OX40 agonist ivuxolimab in advanced cancers. The receptor library was made with the immunoSEQ multiplex PCR assay. Entries here come from immuneACCESS through TCRdb and include only in-frame sequences with V and J called. Some clones fail to appear in such tables; in the studies checked, an unresolved V gene covers under half of the shortfall, and the cause of the remainder is unknown. The sample profile shows about 90,000 clones; 70% to 90% of them were found once. The ten largest clonotypes hold approximately 7.4% of the sample. Sequencing used CD4+ or CD8+ T cells sorted from blood, obtained in a trial of the OX40 agonist ivuxolimab. Receptors were obtained from an adult with an advanced solid tumor such as melanoma, head and neck, liver or kidney cancer.

This chain uses TRBV19 with TRBJ1-3; 7 bases map to TRBD1. The CDR3 totals 16 residues. The germline gives CDR1 LNHDA, CDR2 SQIVND (reference sequence). Trimming cost V 0 bases and J 2 bases; bases outside gene matches: 4. As DNA, the CDR3 is TGTGCCAGTAGTATAGATGGGACAGAAGCTGGAAACACCATATATTTT. This codes for CASSIDGTEAGNTIYF. Using reference TRBV19 and TRBJ1-3 for the parts outside the CDR3, the full variable domain is DGGITQSPKYLFRKEGQNVTLSCEQNLNHDAMYWYRQDPGQGLRLIYYSQIVNDFQKGDIAEGYSVSREKKESFPLTVTSAQKNPTAFYLCASSIDGTEAGNTIYFGEGSWLTVV.

This chain connects TRBV5-4 to TRBJ2-5, with D hard to call. TRBJ2-7 matches the DNA end more closely, so the J call is doubtful. The CDR3 totals 13 residues. Germline-derived CDR1 and CDR2 are SGHNT and YYREEE (reference sequence). The CDR3 nucleotides are TGTGCCAGCAGCTTGTCGGCAGCCTACGAGCAGTACTTC. The encoded protein is CASSLSAAYEQYF.

The J gene is TRBJ2-3, the V gene TRBV7-3, with 7 positions matching TRBD2. CDR1 and CDR2 from the germline V gene are SGHTA and FQGTGA. The V segment lost 2 bases and the J segment 2 bases; nucleotides outside the gene matches: 7. This CDR3 is built from 16 residues. The CDR3 nucleotides are TGTGCCAGCAGCTTAGGGGCTAGCGGATTCACAGATACGCAGTATTTT. This translates into CASSLGASGFTDTQYF.

CDR3 amino acids: CASSLQGVSSYEQYF. CDR3 bases: TGTGCCAGCAGCTTACAAGGGGTCAGCTCCTACGAGCAGTACTTC. The chain carries TRBV7-2 and TRBJ2-7, with D maybe TRBD1 (5 bases). CDR3 length: 15 amino acids. V was trimmed by 2 bases and J by 0 bases, leaving 11 bases between them. Germline V CDR1 and CDR2: SGHTA, FQGNSA.

V and J are TRBV19 and TRBJ2-7; 9 bases fit TRBD2. The CDR3 covers 16 residues. CDR1 and CDR2 (germline): LNHDA, SQIVND (reference sequence). V shed 3 bases and J 5 bases; nucleotides not matched to a gene: 11. The CDR3, as DNA: TGTGCCAGTAGTATTGAGCTAGCGGGAACTGGGAACGAGCAGTACTTC. This encodes CASSIELAGTGNEQYF.

The V gene is TRBV7-2, the J gene TRBJ2-7; 9 nucleotides agree with TRBD1. The germline CDR1 and CDR2 sequences are SGHTA and FQGNSA. This CDR3 region has 13 residues. V lost 3 bases and J lost 12; bases outside the gene matches: 9. DNA for the CDR3: TGTGCCAGCAGCTTGGAGGACAGGGGCCCCATGTACTTC. It encodes CASSLEDRGPMYF. Complete variable domain (other parts from reference TRBV7-2 and TRBJ2-7): GAGVSQSPSNKVTEKGKDVELRCDPISGHTALYWYRQSLGQGLEFLIYFQGNSAPDKSGLPSDRFSAERTGGSVSTLTIQRTQQEDSAVYLCASSLEDRGPMYFGPGTRLTVT.

The J gene is TRBJ2-7, the V gene TRBV5-4, with 7 bases lining up with TRBD2. The CDR3 runs 14 residues. Germline V gene lookup returns CDR1 SGHNT and CDR2 YYREEE (reference sequence). After removal of 0 bases from V and 7 bases from J, the junction contained 7 bases not matched to a gene. As DNA, the CDR3 is TGTGCCAGCAGCTTGGTGGGAGGGAGATTGGAGCAGTACTTC. It is translated as CASSLVGGRLEQYF.

The chain combines TRBV7-8 with TRBJ1-3; D unclear. The V gene lost 6 bases and the J gene lost 0 bases, with 6 bases spanning the gap. Germline V gene sequence: CDR1 SGHVS, CDR2 FQNEAQ. The CDR3 extends over 13 amino acids. The CDR3 region has the DNA TGTGCCAGCAGTGGGGACTCTGGAAACACCATATATTTT. It translates to CASSGDSGNTIYF. Using reference TRBV7-8 and TRBJ1-3 for the parts outside the CDR3, the full variable domain is GAGVSQSPRYKVAKRGQDVALRCDPISGHVSLFWYQQALGQGPEFLTYFQNEAQLDKSGLPSDRFFAERPEGSVSTLKIQRTQQEDSAVYLCASSGDSGNTIYFGEGSWLTVV.

This chain uses TRBV27 with TRBJ1-2; 8 bases align to TRBD1. Germline CDR1 and CDR2: MNHEY and SMNVEV (reference sequence). CDR3 length: 14 amino acids. Trimming removed 3 bases from V and 7 bases from J; junction bases left unmatched: 7. The CDR3 sequence: CASSLGQDIGGYTF. DNA for the CDR3: TGTGCCAGCAGTTTGGGACAGGACATTGGTGGCTACACCTTC.

The chain combines TRBV5-6 with TRBJ1-5; D ambiguous. The CDR3 is 15 amino acids. V dropped 5 bases and J dropped 1 base, with 13 bases sitting between them. Germline assignment: CDR1 SGHDT and CDR2 YYEEEE. CDR3 sequence reads: CASSWGGRSNQPQHF. The DNA of the CDR3 is TGTGCCAGCAGTTGGGGTGGCCGGAGCAATCAGCCCCAGCATTTT.

V and J are TRBV9 and TRBJ2-1; 11 bases are shared with TRBD2. The CDR3 has 16 residues. The germline CDR1 and CDR2 sequences are SGDLS and YYNGEE. J was trimmed by 4 bases and V by 3 bases; bases with no gene match: 6. The CDR3 region has the DNA TGTGCCAGCAGCGCCTTGCTAGCGGGAGGTTACAATGAGCAGTTCTTC. Its translation: CASSALLAGGYNEQFF.

The count of this clone is one. V gene TRBV2 combines with J gene TRBJ2-5; D is unresolved. Germline V gene data show CDR1 as SNHLY and CDR2 as FYNNEI. V was clipped by 3 bases and J by 5 bases, with 10 bases between them. This CDR3 has 13 residues. The CDR3 DNA sequence: TGTGCCAGCAGTGATAGTAGTTTGGAGACCCAGTACTTC. Translated, it gives CASSDSSLETQYF.

This chain uses TRBV27 with TRBJ2-5; no definite D call. The germline V and J ends were trimmed by 4 bases and 1 base, with 13 bases remaining between them. Germline values: CDR1 MNHEY, CDR2 SMNVEV (reference sequence). CDR3 length: 15 amino acids. The chain's CDR3 is CASSSPGRVQETQYF. In DNA, the CDR3 is TGTGCCAGCAGTTCCCCAGGACGAGTCCAAGAGACCCAGTACTTC.

The chain is built from TRBV28 and TRBJ2-7; TRBD1 might be the D (5 bases). Germline V gene sequence: CDR1 MDHEN, CDR2 SYDVKM. Trimming stripped 6 bases from V and 2 bases from J, with 11 bases between. There are 13 residues in the CDR3. CDR3 sequence reads: CASRASDTYEQYF. DNA of the CDR3: TGTGCCAGCAGAGCCTCGGACACCTACGAGCAGTACTTC.

This clone has just one count. This chain links TRBV6-5 with TRBJ2-7, with D perhaps matching TRBD2 (5 bases). The CDR3 extends over 15 amino acids. V lost 0 bases to trimming and J lost 0 bases, with 9 bases between them. Per the germline V gene, CDR1 is MNHEY and CDR2 is SVGAGI. CDR3 DNA: TGTGCCAGCAGTTACTCGAGGGTGGGCTCCTACGAGCAGTACTTC. Translated, it gives CASSYSRVGSYEQYF.

This chain links TRBV13 with TRBJ2-7; D is possibly TRBD1 or TRBD2 (6 bases each). CDR1 is PRHDT and CDR2 is FYEKMQ in the germline V gene (reference sequence). V lost 5 bases, J lost 4 bases, and 15 bases lay in between. The CDR3 consists of 14 residues. CDR3 in amino acids: CASSPRDTYYEQYF. In DNA form, the CDR3 reads TGTGCCAGCAGCCCGCGGGACACCTATTACGAGCAGTACTTC.

J is TRBJ2-7 and V is TRBV9; D is unresolved. Germline loops: CDR1 SGDLS, CDR2 YYNGEE. V lost 0 bases, J lost 3 bases, and 7 bases lay in between. The CDR3 contains 13 residues. The CDR3 DNA reads as TGTGCCAGCAGCGTAGATACCAGCTACGAGCAGTACTTC. Amino acid sequence: CASSVDTSYEQYF.

The chain employs TRBV28 and TRBJ2-7; D is uncertain. The CDR3 sequence is 13 residues long. Germline V gives CDR1 MDHEN, CDR2 SYDVKM. V was pared by 7 bases and J by 0 bases, with 10 bases between. CDR3 protein: CASKLRYSYEQYF. As DNA, the CDR3 is TGTGCCAGCAAACTCAGATACTCCTACGAGCAGTACTTC.

Worth noting for this clone: At the DNA level, this CDR3 is encoded by other sequences in the same sample as well. The CDR3 here is CASSPGDQPQHF. The DNA for the CDR3 is TGTGCCAGCTCACCAGGGGATCAGCCCCAGCATTTT. The rearrangement uses TRBV18 and TRBJ1-5; D is uncertain. Germline V gene data show CDR1 as KGHSH and CDR2 as LQKENI. The CDR3 contains 12 residues. The ends were cut back, 2 bases at V and 5 bases at J, with 4 bases in the middle.

This chain uses TRBV5-4 with TRBJ1-1; D call uncertain. CDR1 SGHNT and CDR2 YYREEE come from the germline V gene (reference sequence). Trimming took off 0 bases at V and 6 bases at J, with 15 bases between the two ends. This CDR3 has 15 residues. As DNA, the CDR3 is TGTGCCAGCAGCTTGGTAGGTTCGGGAGGTTCTGAAGCTTTCTTT. Translating it yields CASSLVGSGGSEAFF.

The CDR3 protein is CASSVTGYEQYF. In nucleotides, the CDR3 is TGTGCCAGCAGCGTGACAGGGTACGAGCAGTACTTC. The V gene is TRBV5-6, the J gene TRBJ2-7; 7 nucleotides agree with TRBD1. Germline trimming cut 4 bases from V and 4 bases from J; bases unmatched to any gene: 2. Germline V CDR1 and CDR2: SGHDT, YYEEEE. The CDR3 is 12 amino acids.

The chain recombines TRBV6-6 with TRBJ2-3; TRBD2 aligns across 13 bases. This CDR3 contains 16 residues. Trimming removed 6 bases from V and 2 bases from J; junction bases left unmatched: 5. Per the germline V gene, CDR1 is MNHNY and CDR2 is SVGAGI (reference sequence). CDR3 region: CASSPTSGRYTDTQYF. CDR3 nucleotide sequence: TGTGCCAGCAGCCCGACTAGCGGGAGGTACACAGATACGCAGTATTTT.

As DNA, the CDR3 is TGTGCCAGCAGTGAAGAAGCGGGAATCTACAATGAGCAGTTCTTC. It translates to CASSEEAGIYNEQFF. J is TRBJ2-1 and V is TRBV6-4, with TRBD2 identical over 7 bases. V shed 3 bases and J 3 bases; nucleotides not matched to a gene: 5. Germline V gene data show CDR1 as MRHNA and CDR2 as SNTAGT. The CDR3 is 15 residues long.

V usage is TRBV19 and J usage is TRBJ1-1; D uncertain. Germline lookup yields CDR1 LNHDA and CDR2 SQIVND (reference sequence). V dropped 6 bases and J dropped 0 bases, with 8 bases sitting between them. This CDR3 spans 13 amino acids. The CDR3 is CASRLNMNTEAFF. Written as DNA, the CDR3 is TGTGCCAGTAGGCTGAACATGAACACTGAAGCTTTCTTT.

The gene calls are TRBV7-9 and TRBJ2-5; D is unresolved. The V end was cut by 5 bases, the J end by 2 bases, with 15 bases between. Germline CDR1 and CDR2: SEHNR and FQNEAQ (reference sequence). The CDR3 has 15 amino acids. Here the CDR3 reads CASSPTYSNQETQYF. CDR3 in DNA: TGTGCCAGCAGCCCCACATACAGTAATCAAGAGACCCAGTACTTC.